This TCR beta chain was recovered during a study of blood T cells in healthy people across ages. About the research overall: T cells yielded about one barcoded beta molecule per two cells through template switching. Study conclusions and caveats: Long-lived donors carried more naive CD4+ cells and greater diversity than aged donors. As age increased, TCR beta diversity per million T cells fell in a roughly linear fashion.

This clonotype is a singleton in its sample. Antigen unknown. Sample-barcoded 5' priming and a J-beta primer mix drove a second PCR of roughly 6 to 12 cycles. Per-sample output comprised a minimum of 3 million paired-end reads containing CDR3. TCRdb processed the 5' RACE reads anew with MiXCR; each CDR3 protein has one entry. The sample records about a million distinct CDR3 sequences, roughly two fifths being singletons. The CDR3 consists of 18 residues. Trimming cost V 6 bases and J 1 base; bases outside gene matches: 9. CDR1 LGHDT and CDR2 YNNKEL come from the germline V gene (reference sequence). V gene TRBV3-1 combines with J gene TRBJ2-2; 12 nucleotides line up with TRBD2. Source material: blood. This TCR was recovered from a man younger than 35 in good health. Written as DNA, the CDR3 is TGTGCCAGCAGAGGGACTAGCGGGCGATCGATGAACACCGGGGAGCTGTTTTTT. Protein product: CASRGTSGRSMNTGELFF.